This entry is about one T cell receptor beta chain. These data belong to a study of cytomegalovirus exposure and HLA in healthy donors. PCR used 60 Vbeta primers and 13 Jbeta primers. Some clones are missing from TCRdb's copy, which holds only in-frame ones; the method was immunoSEQ multiplex PCR. This table has over 120,000 clones, more than 75% appearing once. This clonotype originated in a female donor in good health and CMV-seronegative. Sequenced material: PBMCs.

CDR3 amino acids: CASSRTGPYYEQYF. The CDR3, as DNA: TGTGCCAGCAGCCGAACAGGGCCTTACTACGAGCAGTACTTC. The chain uses TRBV5-6 and TRBJ2-7; the D gene is possibly TRBD1 (6 bases). This CDR3 is built from 14 residues. Germline CDR1 reads SGHDT; CDR2 reads YYEEEE. Trimming left V 4 bases short and J 3 bases short, with 14 bases between.